The present entry profiles one T cell receptor beta chain with its context. The entry originates in a study of PD-1 blockade in mismatch repair-deficient tumors. This CDR3 has 14 residues. Germline values: CDR1 SNHLY, CDR2 FYNNEI. V was cut by 9 bases and J by 1 base, with 13 bases left in between. TCRdb's table, derived via immunoSEQ multiplex PCR, lists solely in-frame clones and lacks some. The table records fewer than 50,000 clones, 75% to 85% of them present only once. The sequence was obtained from an adult with mismatch repair-deficient cancer. Here the sequenced sample was peripheral blood, taken 4 weeks after starting pembrolizumab. The rearrangement links TRBV2 to TRBJ2-4; D is possibly TRBD2 (7 bases). This CDR3 reads CASAEGGAKNIQYF. Written as DNA, the CDR3 is TGTGCCAGTGCGGAGGGGGGGGCCAAAAACATTCAGTACTTC. The full variable domain, completed using reference TRBV2 and TRBJ2-4, is EPEVTQTPSHQVTQMGQEVILRCVPISNHLYFYWYRQILGQKVEFLVSFYNNEISEKSEIFDDQFSVERPDGSNFTLKIRSTKLEDSAMYFCASAEGGAKNIQYFGAGTRLSVL.